This TCR beta chain was recovered during a study of blood T cell repertoires in COVID-19. Looking at the study overall: PBMCs, B-cell-depleted T cells, or T cells were the source of the cDNA or gDNA that made up the material.

The data were produced by immunoSEQ multiplex PCR, yet TCRdb's version contains in-frame clones alone and is incomplete. This sample has some 160,000 clones, with 75% to 80% found just once. The CDR3 has 14 residues. Germline V lookup: CDR1 LGHDT, CDR2 YNNKEL (reference sequence). Trimming left V 4 bases short and J 4 bases short, with 13 bases between. The chain combines TRBV3-1 (or the pseudogene TRBV3-2) with TRBJ1-2, with a possible D match to TRBD1 (5 bases). The clonotype was recovered from a woman aged 80 or over with acute or convalescent COVID-19. The sample taken for sequencing was peripheral blood. The CDR3 region is CASSPGRGGYGYTF. CDR3 coding DNA: TGTGCCAGCAGCCCCGGCCGGGGGGGCTATGGCTACACCTTC.